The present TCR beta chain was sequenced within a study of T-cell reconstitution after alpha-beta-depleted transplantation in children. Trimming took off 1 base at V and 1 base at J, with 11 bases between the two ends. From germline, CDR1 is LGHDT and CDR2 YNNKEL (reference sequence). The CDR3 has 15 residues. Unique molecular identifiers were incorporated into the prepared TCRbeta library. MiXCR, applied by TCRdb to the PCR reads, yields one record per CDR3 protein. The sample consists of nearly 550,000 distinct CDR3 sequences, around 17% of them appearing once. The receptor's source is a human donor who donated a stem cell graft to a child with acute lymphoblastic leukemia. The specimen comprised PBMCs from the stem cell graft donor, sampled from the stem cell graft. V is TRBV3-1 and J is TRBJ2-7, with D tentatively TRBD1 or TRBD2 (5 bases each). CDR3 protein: CASSQGGRLSYEQYF. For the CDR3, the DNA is TGTGCCAGCAGCCAAGGGGGACGCCTGTCCTACGAGCAGTACTTC.